This T cell receptor (beta chain) was recovered during a study of STAT5B mutations in CD4+ large granular lymphocyte leukemia. Only in-frame clones appear in the TCRdb table, and some are missing; sequencing was by immunoSEQ multiplex PCR. The sample has 31,000 or so clones, 65% to 80% seen once. The V and J ends lost 0 bases and 6 bases respectively, with 15 bases between them. Per the germline V gene, CDR1 is KGHSH and CDR2 is LQKENI. CDR3 size: 15 residues. This sequence joins TRBV18 and TRBJ2-7, with a weak D call TRBD2 (6 bases). The TCR comes from a human donor in good health. Material for sequencing was CD4+ T cells from blood buffy coats. The DNA of the CDR3 is TGTGCCAGCTCACCACCGACGGGACTCCGATCCGAGCAGTACTTC. Its protein is CASSPPTGLRSEQYF.